The 22 T cell receptor beta chains given below trace back to one sample, sequenced in a study of vaccination and CD4 T cells after COVID-19. Cultured CD4+ T cell DNA underwent sequencing with the Oncomine TCR Beta short-read assay. Using its own MiXCR run on the PCR reads, TCRdb lists one record per CDR3 protein. This sample yields roughly 16,000 distinct CDR3 sequences, of which 45% to 55% are seen a single time; about an eighth belongs to the top ten. Treatment of the sample: approximately 9-day PBMC culture with coronavirus spike peptide pools or control peptides (ViraFEST assay). Their antigens are not known. The sequenced sample consisted of CD4+ T cells from blood, cultured in vitro. The receptors originated from a human donor who had recovered from COVID-19.

CDR3 coding DNA: TGTGCCTGGAGTGTTGGTAGCGGGATGGTAGGGACCCAGACCCAGTACTTC. As protein: CAWSVGSGMVGTQTQYF. The V gene is TRBV30, the J gene TRBJ2-5; 8 bases align to TRBD2. Germline loops: CDR1 GTSNPN, CDR2 SVGIG (reference sequence). The trim removed 0 bases at V and 6 bases at J, leaving 15 bases unmatched. This CDR3 region has 17 residues.

V usage is TRBV7-2 and J usage is TRBJ2-7; 11 nucleotides align to TRBD2. Trimming took 0 bases from V and 0 from J; bases not matched to a gene: 4. Germline V gene data show CDR1 as SGHTA and CDR2 as FQGNSA. The CDR3 extends over 17 amino acids. In DNA form, the CDR3 reads TGTGCCAGCAGCTTAGCGGGGACTAGCGGTCTCTCCTACGAGCAGTACTTC. Translating gives CASSLAGTSGLSYEQYF. The entire variable domain, with the rest obtained from reference TRBV7-2 and TRBJ2-7, is as follows: GAGVSQSPSNKVTEKGKDVELRCDPISGHTALYWYRQSLGQGLEFLIYFQGNSAPDKSGLPSDRFSAERTGGSVSTLTIQRTQQEDSAVYLCASSLAGTSGLSYEQYFGPGTRLTVT.

A word on this clonotype: Mismatch with germline at one junction end may stem from a read error. The CDR3 protein is CVSSPGTARHNYGYTF. The CDR3 region has the DNA TGTGTCAGCAGTCCCGGGACAGCCCGTCATAACTATGGCTACACCTTC. The chain links TRBV7-9 to TRBJ1-2, with TRBD1 matching 7 bases. The CDR3 sequence is 16 residues long. Germline V gives CDR1 SEHNR, CDR2 FQNEAQ (reference sequence).

This clonotype has more than one count but fewer than ten. The genes are TRBV11-3 and TRBJ2-2; D might be TRBD1 (5 bases). Germline loops: CDR1 SGHNT, CDR2 YENEEA. CDR3 length: 14 residues. Trimming took 3 bases from V and 6 from J, leaving 11 bases between them. The CDR3 coding sequence is TGTGCCAGCAGCTTGGGGTTAGGGGCCGGGGAGCTGTTTTTT. Encoded protein: CASSLGLGAGELFF.

This chain joins TRBV15 and TRBJ2-1, with 8 bases aligning to TRBD2. Trimming removed 2 bases from V and 4 bases from J; junction bases left unmatched: 7. Germline CDR1 reads LNHNV; CDR2 reads YYDKDF (reference sequence). The CDR3 spans 16 residues. The CDR3 DNA is TGTGCCACCAGCAGAACTAGCGGAGTAGGGTACAATGAGCAGTTCTTC. It specifies CATSRTSGVGYNEQFF.

This chain joins TRBV24-1 and TRBJ2-1, with TRBD1 identical over 8 bases. The CDR3 extends over 15 amino acids. V lost 4 bases and J lost 6; bases outside the gene matches: 7. The germline V gene encodes CDR1 KGHDR and CDR2 SFDVKD. DNA for the CDR3: TGTGCCACCAGTGACCCACAGGGGGTGGTCAATGAGCAGTTCTTC. The encoded protein is CATSDPQGVVNEQFF.

This clonotype was recorded a few times. The V gene is TRBV7-2, the J gene TRBJ2-7; D is perhaps TRBD2 (5 bases). Trimming removed 5 bases at V and 9 bases at J, with 17 bases between. This CDR3 has 13 residues. From germline, CDR1 is SGHTA and CDR2 FQGNSA. CDR3 nucleotides: TGTGCCAGCAGCGGGGAGCAGCCAAGAGTGCAGTACTTC. Its protein product is CASSGEQPRVQYF.

The chain uses TRBV6-2 or TRBV6-3 and TRBJ2-2, with 9 positions matching TRBD1. The CDR3 has 15 amino acids. The germline V gene encodes CDR1 MNHEY and CDR2 SVGEGT. The ends lost 1 base at V and 5 bases at J; junction bases unmatched: 2. This CDR3 is CASSYLTGGTGELFF. The DNA for the CDR3 is TGTGCCAGCAGTTACTTGACAGGGGGGACCGGGGAGCTGTTTTTT.

This clonotype was observed a few times. CDR3 nucleotides: TGTGCCAGCAGCGTAAGGGGGTCATACCCCGGGGAGCTGTTTTTT. Its protein product is CASSVRGSYPGELFF. The J gene is TRBJ2-2, the V gene TRBV6-1; weak D call: TRBD1 (6 bases). Trimming pared 6 bases from V and 6 bases from J, leaving 17 bases between. This CDR3 is 15 amino acids long. Per the germline V gene, CDR1 is MNHNS and CDR2 is SASEGT.

The V and J genes are TRBV11-1 and TRBJ2-1; no firm D call. The CDR3 length is 13 residues. The germline V gene encodes CDR1 SGHAT and CDR2 FQDESV (reference sequence). The V end lost 7 bases, the J end lost 5 bases, and 12 bases lay between the germline ends. This CDR3 is CASNNVGDNEQFF. The CDR3, as DNA: TGTGCCAGCAACAATGTTGGGGACAATGAGCAGTTCTTC.

CDR3 region: CASSLGAGSTEAFF. The CDR3 coding sequence is TGTGCCAGTAGCCTGGGGGCGGGAAGCACTGAAGCTTTCTTT. The chain carries TRBV19 and TRBJ1-1; D is perhaps TRBD1 (6 bases). CDR3 length: 14 residues. CDR1 is LNHDA, CDR2 SQIVND, per germline (reference sequence). The V end lost 6 bases, the J end lost 4 bases, and 15 bases lay between the germline ends.

The chain carries TRBV6-5 and TRBJ2-1; 9 nucleotides agree with TRBD2. CDR1 MNHEY and CDR2 SVGAGI come from the germline V gene. The CDR3 consists of 16 residues. Unmatched junction bases numbered 4, after V lost 0 bases and J lost 4 bases. CDR3 bases: TGTGCCAGCAGTTACTCGGAGCGGGGGGTGTACAATGAGCAGTTCTTC. It encodes CASSYSERGVYNEQFF.

Note on this clonotype: One end of the junction is discordant with germline, which a read error may explain. The chain has TRBV7-2 and TRBJ2-3, with TRBD1 matching 8 bases. Germline CDR1 is SGHTA and CDR2 is FQGNSA. There are 16 residues in the CDR3. The CDR3 spells CVSSLGTGPITDTQYF. DNA of the CDR3: TGTGTCAGCAGCTTGGGGACAGGCCCTATCACAGATACGCAGTATTTT.

V usage is TRBV20-1 and J usage is TRBJ1-1; 8 nucleotides line up with TRBD1. Trimming at V came to 1 base and at J to 4 bases, leaving 8 bases not matched to a gene. This CDR3 spans 15 amino acids. The germline V gene encodes CDR1 DFQATT and CDR2 SNEGSKA (reference sequence). The CDR3 protein is CSARGQDRGGTEAFF. The DNA of the CDR3 is TGCAGTGCTAGAGGGCAAGACAGGGGTGGCACTGAAGCTTTCTTT.

The chain is built from TRBV19 and TRBJ1-2; maybe TRBD1 (6 bases). This CDR3 region has 14 residues. The germline V and J ends were trimmed by 6 bases and 8 bases, with 19 bases remaining between them. Germline-derived CDR1 and CDR2 are LNHDA and SQIVND (reference sequence). The CDR3 region has the DNA TGTGCCAGTAGACCCGCCGGGCAGGGGATCGGCTACACCTTC. Protein product: CASRPAGQGIGYTF.

This chain links TRBV6-2 or TRBV6-3 with TRBJ2-7; D is undetermined. Trimming left V 5 bases short and J 0 bases short, with 11 bases between. Germline V gives CDR1 MNHEY, CDR2 SVGEGT. This CDR3 contains 14 residues. The CDR3 reads CASSRTLYSYEQYF. For the CDR3, the DNA is TGTGCCAGCAGTCGGACGCTATACTCCTACGAGCAGTACTTC.

The genes are TRBV28 and TRBJ2-7; the D is unclear. V was clipped by 6 bases and J by 6 bases, with 18 bases between them. Germline V CDR1 and CDR2: MDHEN, SYDVKM. CDR3 length: 14 amino acids. The CDR3 spells CASSPTHAPFEQYF. CDR3 coding DNA: TGTGCCAGCAGCCCGACTCACGCCCCCTTCGAGCAGTACTTC.

The V gene is TRBV4-2, the J gene TRBJ2-1; 9 bases map to TRBD2. Trimming cost V 1 base and J 6 bases; bases outside gene matches: 4. The CDR3 has 15 amino acids. Germline loops: CDR1 LGHNA, CDR2 YNFKEQ. DNA of the CDR3: TGTGCCAGCAGCCAAGTCGCGGGGGGGGTCAATGAGCAGTTCTTC. It translates to CASSQVAGGVNEQFF.

This clonotype has a handful of counts. The gene calls are TRBV27 and TRBJ2-7; TRBD2 agrees at 11 bases. The V segment lost 6 bases and the J segment 0 bases; nucleotides outside the gene matches: 7. The CDR3 spans 16 residues. The germline V gene has CDR1 MNHEY and CDR2 SMNVEV (reference sequence). CDR3 residues: CASRPRLAGTSYEQYF. CDR3 DNA sequence: TGTGCCAGCAGGCCTAGACTAGCGGGGACCTCCTACGAGCAGTACTTC.

This rearrangement joins TRBV7-2 to TRBJ1-1; unclear D gene. Germline CDR1 reads SGHTA; CDR2 reads FQGNSA. The CDR3 length is 13 residues. V shed 2 bases and J shed 0 bases, with 4 bases lying between them. The CDR3 DNA reads as TGTGCCAGCAGCTTACCGGTGAACACTGAAGCTTTCTTT. Translating gives CASSLPVNTEAFF.

The CDR3 region has the DNA TGTGCCAGCAGCAAAGGAGCTAACAATGAGCAGTTCTTC. This encodes CASSKGANNEQFF. J is TRBJ2-1 and V is TRBV7-2; D not resolved. Germline V CDR1 and CDR2: SGHTA, FQGNSA. Trimming stripped 5 bases from V and 5 bases from J, with 10 bases between. The CDR3 runs to 13 residues.

This clonotype has a handful of counts. The rearrangement uses TRBV6-1 and TRBJ1-2, with 7 bases fitting TRBD1. The CDR3 totals 14 residues. Germline assignment: CDR1 MNHNS and CDR2 SASEGT. Germline trimming cut 7 bases from V and 8 bases from J; bases unmatched to any gene: 13. The CDR3 sequence is CASTRTGSVGGYTF. CDR3 nucleotides: TGTGCCAGCACACGGACAGGTTCAGTTGGCGGCTACACCTTC.